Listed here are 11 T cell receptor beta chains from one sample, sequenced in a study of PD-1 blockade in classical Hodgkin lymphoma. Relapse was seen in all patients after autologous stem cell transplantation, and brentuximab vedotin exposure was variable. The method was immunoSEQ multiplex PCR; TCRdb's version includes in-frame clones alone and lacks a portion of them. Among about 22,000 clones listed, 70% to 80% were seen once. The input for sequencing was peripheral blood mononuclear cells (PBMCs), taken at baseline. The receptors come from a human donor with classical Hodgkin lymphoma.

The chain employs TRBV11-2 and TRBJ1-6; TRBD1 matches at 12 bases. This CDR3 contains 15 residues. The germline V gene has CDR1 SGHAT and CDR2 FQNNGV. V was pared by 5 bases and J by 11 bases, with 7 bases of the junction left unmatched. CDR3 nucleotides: TGTGCCAGCAGCCTAGGGACAGGGGGCTTCCCACCCCTCCACTTT. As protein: CASSLGTGGFPPLHF.

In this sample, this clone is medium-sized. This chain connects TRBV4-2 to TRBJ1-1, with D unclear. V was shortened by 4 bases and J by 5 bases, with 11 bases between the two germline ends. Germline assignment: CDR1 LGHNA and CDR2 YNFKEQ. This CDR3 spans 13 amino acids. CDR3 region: CASSPLGWTEAFF. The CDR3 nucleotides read TGTGCCAGCAGCCCCTTGGGTTGGACTGAAGCTTTCTTT.

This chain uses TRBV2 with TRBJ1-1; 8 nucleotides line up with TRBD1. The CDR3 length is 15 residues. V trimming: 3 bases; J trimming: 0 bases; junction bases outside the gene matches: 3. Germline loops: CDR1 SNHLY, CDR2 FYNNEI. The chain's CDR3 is CASSEDRALNTEAFF. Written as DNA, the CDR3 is TGTGCCAGCAGTGAGGACAGGGCCTTGAACACTGAAGCTTTCTTT.

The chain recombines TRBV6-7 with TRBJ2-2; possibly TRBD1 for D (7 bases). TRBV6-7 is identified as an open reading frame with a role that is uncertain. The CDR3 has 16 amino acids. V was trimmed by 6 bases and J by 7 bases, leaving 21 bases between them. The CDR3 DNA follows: TGTGCCAGCAGCCTAAGGGTCAGGGGGGACGACGGGGAGCTGTTTTTT. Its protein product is CASSLRVRGDDGELFF.

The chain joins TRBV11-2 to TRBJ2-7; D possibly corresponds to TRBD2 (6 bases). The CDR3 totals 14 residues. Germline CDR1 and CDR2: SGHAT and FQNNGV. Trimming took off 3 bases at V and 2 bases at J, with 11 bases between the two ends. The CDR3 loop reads CASSFGSGTYEQYF. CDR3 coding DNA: TGTGCCAGCAGCTTCGGTAGCGGAACCTACGAGCAGTACTTC.

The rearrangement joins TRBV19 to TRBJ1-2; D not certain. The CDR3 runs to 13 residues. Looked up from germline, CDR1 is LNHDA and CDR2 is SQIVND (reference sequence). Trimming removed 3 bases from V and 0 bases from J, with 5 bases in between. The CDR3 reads CASSITTNYGYTF. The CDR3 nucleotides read TGTGCCAGTAGTATTACAACTAACTATGGCTACACCTTC.

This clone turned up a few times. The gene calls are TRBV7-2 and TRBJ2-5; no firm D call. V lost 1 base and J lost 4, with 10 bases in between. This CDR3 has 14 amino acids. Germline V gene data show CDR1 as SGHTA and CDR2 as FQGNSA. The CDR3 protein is CASSLGPQPETQYF. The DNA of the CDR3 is TGTGCCAGCAGCTTAGGCCCCCAGCCAGAGACCCAGTACTTC.

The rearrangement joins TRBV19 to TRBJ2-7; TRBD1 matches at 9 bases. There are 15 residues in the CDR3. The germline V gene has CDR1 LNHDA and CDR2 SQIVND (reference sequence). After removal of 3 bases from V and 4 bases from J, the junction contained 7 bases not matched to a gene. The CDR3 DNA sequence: TGTGCCAGTAGTATCTTTGGGACAGGGAATTACGAGCAGTACTTC. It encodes CASSIFGTGNYEQYF.

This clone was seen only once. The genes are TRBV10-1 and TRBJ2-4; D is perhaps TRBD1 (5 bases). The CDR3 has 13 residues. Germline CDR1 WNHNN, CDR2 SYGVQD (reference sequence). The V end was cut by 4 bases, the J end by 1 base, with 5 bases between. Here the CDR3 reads CASSAGAKNIQYF. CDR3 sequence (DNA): TGCGCCAGCAGTGCAGGGGCCAAAAACATTCAGTACTTC.

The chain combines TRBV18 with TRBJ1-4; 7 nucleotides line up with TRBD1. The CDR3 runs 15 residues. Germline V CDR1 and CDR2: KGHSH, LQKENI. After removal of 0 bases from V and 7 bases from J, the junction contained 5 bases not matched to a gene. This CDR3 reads CASSPPTGLSEKLFF. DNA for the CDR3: TGTGCCAGCTCACCACCGACAGGGTTGAGTGAAAAACTGTTTTTT.

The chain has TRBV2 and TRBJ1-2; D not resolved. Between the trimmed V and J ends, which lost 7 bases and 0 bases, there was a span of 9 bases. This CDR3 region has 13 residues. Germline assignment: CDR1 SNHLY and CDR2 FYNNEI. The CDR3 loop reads CASTRASNYGYTF. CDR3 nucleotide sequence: TGTGCCAGCACTAGGGCCTCTAACTATGGCTACACCTTC.